This entry features one TCR beta chain sequence. Its antigen remains unidentified. The table came from immunoSEQ multiplex PCR; TCRdb's copy has only in-frame clones and leaves some out. This table holds 70,000 to 80,000 clones, over 70% found once. These data belong to a study of OX40 agonist ivuxolimab in advanced cancers. Study overall: People in dose escalation had one of these cancers: hepatocellular carcinoma, melanoma, renal cell or head and neck cancer. Anti-PD-1, anti-PD-L1 or anti-CTLA-4 therapy given earlier was allowed, and roughly 40% had some.

Looked up from germline, CDR1 is GTSNPN and CDR2 is SVGIG (reference sequence). This CDR3 has 13 amino acids. Notes on the study in general: The work left the antigen specificity of expanded peripheral T cells undetermined. Normalized T-cell clonal expansion was also low in a subset of nonresponders.

The source was CD4+ or CD8+ T cells sorted from blood, collected in a trial of the OX40 agonist ivuxolimab. This clonotype originated in an adult with an advanced solid tumor such as melanoma, head and neck, liver or kidney cancer. The chain joins TRBV30 to TRBJ2-5; TRBD2 is a possible D gene (6 bases). With the DNA end fitting TRBJ2-7 better, the J assignment may be wrong. CDR3 protein: CAWSVVSGYEQYF. The CDR3 DNA sequence: TGTGCCTGGAGTGTAGTGAGCGGGTACGAGCAGTACTTC.